This TCR beta chain was documented in a study of cytomegalovirus exposure and HLA in healthy donors. Across the study: About 200 million T cells yielded 90 million to 130 million unique TCR beta sequences in earlier analysis. Some 85 million unique TCRs, all from HLA-typed donors, were included in an early release of the data. Study results and limitations: When analyzed later, a missense DCLRE1C variant was found to be linked to TCR beta V- and J-gene trimming. An analysis done earlier found most TCR beta V segments productive about 90% or about 30% of the time.

PCR amplification relied on 60 Vbeta primers (plus 13 Jbeta primers). TCRdb's table, derived via immunoSEQ multiplex PCR, lists solely in-frame clones and lacks some. This table holds about 130,000 clones, over 65% found once. The CDR3 covers 16 residues. Trimming at V came to 4 bases and at J to 4 bases, leaving 10 bases not matched to a gene. Germline loops: CDR1 SGHNT, CDR2 YYREEE (reference sequence). With respect to this clone: What it binds is unknown.

The chain employs TRBV5-4 and TRBJ2-3; 9 bases are a match to TRBD2. The receptor was isolated from a man between 18 and 29 years old in good health and CMV-seropositive. Specimen: PBMCs. As DNA, the CDR3 is TGTGCCAGCAGCCGGAAAGCGGGGGGCCCCGCAGATACGCAGTATTTT. It specifies CASSRKAGGPADTQYF.